This T cell receptor (beta chain) derives from a study of T cell responses to AZD1222 COVID-19 vaccine. Trimming cost V 2 bases and J 4 bases, with 21 bases left between them. Germline V CDR1 and CDR2: MNHEY, SMNVEV (reference sequence). The CDR3 loop spans 18 amino acids. Repertoires were generated with immunoSEQ multiplex PCR, while TCRdb's copy carries only in-frame clones and drops some. The sample lists fewer than 85,000 clones; 75% to 90% were seen once. The genes are TRBV27 and TRBJ2-1; tentatively, D is TRBD1 or TRBD2 (6 bases each). Sequencing was performed on peripheral blood, taken on day 0 of AZD1222 vaccination. The receptor's source is an adult in good health. The CDR3 sequence is CASSLGWGAQLLYNEQFF. As DNA, the CDR3 is TGTGCCAGCAGTTTAGGATGGGGGGCACAACTCCTATACAATGAGCAGTTCTTC.